This is a list of T cell receptor beta chains from one sample in a study of blood T cell repertoires in COVID-19. Using immunoSEQ multiplex PCR, the repertoire was profiled, and TCRdb retains in-frame clones only, with some absent. The data show roughly 250,000 clones, with 83% seen just once and around 5.9% held by the top ten. Sequenced material: peripheral blood. The receptors derive from a human donor in a cohort sampled during active COVID-19. Each CDR3 is given with its conserved first and last residue. A D gene is named only where the DNA matches it firmly. Clone sizes are given selectively: once, few, many, or a class where the clone is expanded.

clone_size,d_call,v_call,j_call,cdr3_aa,cdr3_nt
-,-,TRBV5-5,TRBJ2-7,CASTNRPPGEQYF,TGTGCCAGCACCAACCGACCCCCGGGGGAGCAGTACTTC
few,TRBD1,TRBV29-1,TRBJ1-5,CSVAGTGGEPQHF,TGCAGCGTTGCCGGTACAGGGGGCGAGCCCCAGCATTTT
-,-,TRBV4-2,TRBJ2-3,CASSQGGPGDTQYF,TGTGCCAGCAGCCAAGGGGGGCCGGGAGATACGCAGTATTTT
-,TRBD1,TRBV6-6,TRBJ1-6,CASSPFRTGSNSPLHF,TGTGCCAGCAGTCCATTTAGGACAGGGTCTAATTCACCCCTCCACTTT
-,-,TRBV7-8,TRBJ1-2,CASSPGRFNYGYTF,TGTGCCAGCAGCCCCGGGAGGTTCAACTATGGCTACACCTTC
-,TRBD1,TRBV25-1,TRBJ1-5,CASSDAQGESNQPQHF,TGTGCCAGCAGTGACGCACAGGGGGAGAGCAATCAGCCCCAGCATTTT
-,TRBD2,TRBV5-4,TRBJ2-3,CASSSPGLGSTDTQYF,TGTGCCAGCAGCTCACCGGGACTAGGCTCGACAGATACGCAGTATTTT
-,-,TRBV28,TRBJ1-4,CASSQDTEKLFF,TGTGCCAGCAGTCAAGACACTGAAAAACTGTTTTTT
-,-,TRBV12-3/TRBV12-4,TRBJ2-7,CASSFLVGEEQYF,TGTGCCAGCAGTTTTCTGGTAGGGGAGGAACAGTACTTC
-,-,TRBV7-6,TRBJ2-5,CASSSFRDKQETQYF,TGTGCCAGCAGCTCATTCCGGGACAAGCAAGAGACCCAGTACTTC
-,-,TRBV25-1,TRBJ2-3,CASNSGTDTQYF,TGTGCCAGCAATTCGGGCACAGATACGCAGTATTTT
-,TRBD1,TRBV28,TRBJ1-4,CASSPGGNTNEKLFF,TGTGCCAGCAGCCCAGGGGGGAACACTAATGAAAAACTGTTTTTT
-,-,TRBV27,TRBJ2-7,CASSQQGRTYEQYF,TGTGCCAGCAGTCAACAGGGGAGGACCTACGAGCAGTACTTC
-,TRBD1,TRBV6-4,TRBJ1-1,CASSDSNRGTEAFF,TGTGCCAGCAGTGACTCTAACAGGGGGACTGAAGCTTTCTTT
-,TRBD1,TRBV30,TRBJ1-1,CAWRTGSSTEAFF,TGTGCCTGGAGGACAGGGTCCAGCACTGAAGCTTTCTTT
-,TRBD1,TRBV5-6,TRBJ2-4,CASSLVTGGFDGAKNIQYF,TGTGCCAGCAGCTTGGTAACAGGGGGCTTCGATGGGGCCAAAAACATTCAGTACTTC
-,-,TRBV3-1/TRBV3-2,TRBJ2-5,CASSQDQRPTTRGQTQYF,TGTGCCAGCAGCCAAGACCAAAGACCGACGACTAGGGGGCAGACCCAGTACTTC
once,TRBD2,TRBV6-6,TRBJ2-7,CASTPLAFSSYEQYF,TGTGCCAGCACCCCACTAGCGTTCAGCTCCTACGAGCAGTACTTC
-,TRBD1,TRBV5-1,TRBJ1-6,CASSWTGDYNSPLHF,TGCGCCAGCAGCTGGACAGGGGACTATAATTCACCCCTCCACTTT
-,TRBD1,TRBV7-2,TRBJ1-1,CASSLTGGKNTEAFF,TGTGCCAGCAGCTTAACAGGGGGTAAGAACACTGAAGCTTTCTTT